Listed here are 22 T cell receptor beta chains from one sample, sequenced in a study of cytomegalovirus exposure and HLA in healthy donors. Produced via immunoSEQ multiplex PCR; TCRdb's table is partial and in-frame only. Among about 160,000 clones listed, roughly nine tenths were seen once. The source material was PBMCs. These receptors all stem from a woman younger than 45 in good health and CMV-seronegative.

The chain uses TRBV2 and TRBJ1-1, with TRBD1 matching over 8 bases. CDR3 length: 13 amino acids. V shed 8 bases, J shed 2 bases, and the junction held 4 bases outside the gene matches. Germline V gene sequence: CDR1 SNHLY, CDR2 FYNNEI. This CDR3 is CASQDRVNTEAFF. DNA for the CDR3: TGTGCCAGCCAGGACAGGGTAAACACTGAAGCTTTCTTT.

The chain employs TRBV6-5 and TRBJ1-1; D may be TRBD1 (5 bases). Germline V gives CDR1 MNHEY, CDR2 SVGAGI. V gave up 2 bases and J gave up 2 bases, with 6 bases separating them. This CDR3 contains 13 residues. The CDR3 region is CASSYRDNTEAFF. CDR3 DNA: TGTGCCAGCAGTTACCGGGACAACACTGAAGCTTTCTTT.

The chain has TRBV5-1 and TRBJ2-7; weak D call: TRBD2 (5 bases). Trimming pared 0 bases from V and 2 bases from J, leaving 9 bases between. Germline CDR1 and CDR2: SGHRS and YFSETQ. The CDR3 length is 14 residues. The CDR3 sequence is CASSLAGETYEQYF. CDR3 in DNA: TGCGCCAGCAGCTTGGCCGGGGAAACCTACGAGCAGTACTTC.

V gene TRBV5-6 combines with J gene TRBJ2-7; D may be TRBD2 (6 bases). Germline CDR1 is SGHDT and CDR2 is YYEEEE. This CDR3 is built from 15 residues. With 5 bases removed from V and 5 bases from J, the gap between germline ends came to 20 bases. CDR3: CASSNGGLGDHEQYF. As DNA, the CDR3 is TGTGCCAGCAGTAACGGAGGGCTAGGAGACCACGAGCAGTACTTC.

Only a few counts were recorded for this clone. The CDR3 reads CASSLSSAPPYEQYF. DNA of the CDR3: TGTGCCAGCAGTTTATCATCGGCCCCCCCTTACGAGCAGTACTTC. V gene TRBV28 combines with J gene TRBJ2-7; D remains unclear. In germline, CDR1 is MDHEN, CDR2 SYDVKM. Trimming stripped 1 base from V and 4 bases from J, with 14 bases between. The CDR3 is made up of 15 amino acids. The variable domain in full, with the rest retrieved from reference TRBV28 and TRBJ2-7, is DVKVTQSSRYLVKRTGEKVFLECVQDMDHENMFWYRQDPGLGLRLIYFSYDVKMKEKGDIPEGYSVSREKKERFSLILESASTNQTSMYLCASSLSSAPPYEQYFGPGTRLTVT.

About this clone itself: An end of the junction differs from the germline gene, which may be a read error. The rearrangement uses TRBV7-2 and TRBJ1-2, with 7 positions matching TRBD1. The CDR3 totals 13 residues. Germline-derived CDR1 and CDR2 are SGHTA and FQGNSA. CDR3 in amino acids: CANSLSDRVGYTF. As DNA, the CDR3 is TGTGCCAACAGCTTGTCAGACAGGGTTGGCTACACCTTC. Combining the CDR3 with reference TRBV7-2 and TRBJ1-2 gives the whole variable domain GAGVSQSPSNKVTEKGKDVELRCDPISGHTALYWYRQSLGQGLEFLIYFQGNSAPDKSGLPSDRFSAERTGGSVSTLTIQRTQQEDSAVYLCANSLSDRVGYTFGSGTRLTVV.

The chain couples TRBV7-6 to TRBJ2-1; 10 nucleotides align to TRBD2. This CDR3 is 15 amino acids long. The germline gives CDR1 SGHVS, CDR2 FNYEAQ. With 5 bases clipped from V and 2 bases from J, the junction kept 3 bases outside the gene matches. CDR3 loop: CASSPTSGTYNEQFF. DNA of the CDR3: TGTGCCAGCAGCCCAACTAGCGGGACCTACAATGAGCAGTTCTTC.

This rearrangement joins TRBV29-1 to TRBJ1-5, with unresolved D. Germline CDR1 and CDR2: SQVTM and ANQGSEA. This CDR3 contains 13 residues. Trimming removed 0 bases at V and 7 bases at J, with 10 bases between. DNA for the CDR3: TGCAGCGTTGAAGAGTCGGGCGGACAGCCCCAGCATTTT. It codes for CSVEESGGQPQHF.

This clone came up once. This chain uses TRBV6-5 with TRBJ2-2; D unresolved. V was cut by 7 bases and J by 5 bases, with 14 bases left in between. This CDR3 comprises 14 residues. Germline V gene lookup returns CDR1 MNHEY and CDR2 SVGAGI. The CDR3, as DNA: TGTGCCAGCACCGACCTTGTTGATACCGGGGAGCTGTTTTTT. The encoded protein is CASTDLVDTGELFF.

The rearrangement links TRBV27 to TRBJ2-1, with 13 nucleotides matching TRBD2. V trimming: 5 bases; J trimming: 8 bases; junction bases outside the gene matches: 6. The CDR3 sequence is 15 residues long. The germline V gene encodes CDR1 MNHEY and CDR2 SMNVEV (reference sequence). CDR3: CASSGLAGVSDEQFF. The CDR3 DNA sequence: TGTGCCAGCAGTGGACTAGCGGGAGTATCAGATGAGCAGTTCTTC.

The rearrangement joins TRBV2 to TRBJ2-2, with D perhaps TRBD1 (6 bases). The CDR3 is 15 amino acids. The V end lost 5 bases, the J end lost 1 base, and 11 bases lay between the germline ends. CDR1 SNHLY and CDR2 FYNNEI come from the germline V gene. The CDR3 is CASSKTGKNTGELFF. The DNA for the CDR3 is TGTGCCAGCAGTAAAACAGGGAAGAACACCGGGGAGCTGTTTTTT.

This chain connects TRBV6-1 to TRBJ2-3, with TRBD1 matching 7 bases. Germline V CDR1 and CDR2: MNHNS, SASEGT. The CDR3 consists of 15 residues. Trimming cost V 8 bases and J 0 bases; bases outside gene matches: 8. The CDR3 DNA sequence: TGTGCCAGCCCAGGGACAGCATCTAGCACAGATACGCAGTATTTT. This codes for CASPGTASSTDTQYF.

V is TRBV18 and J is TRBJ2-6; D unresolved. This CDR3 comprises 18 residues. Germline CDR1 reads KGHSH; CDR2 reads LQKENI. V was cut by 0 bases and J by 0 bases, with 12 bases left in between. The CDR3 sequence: CASSPPPDFSSGANVLTF. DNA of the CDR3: TGTGCCAGCTCACCACCTCCGGATTTCAGCTCTGGGGCCAACGTCCTGACTTTC.

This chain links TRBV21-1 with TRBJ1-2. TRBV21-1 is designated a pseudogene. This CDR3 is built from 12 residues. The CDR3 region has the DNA TGTGCCAGCAGCAAAGTGGTGGATGGCTACACCTTC. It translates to CASSKVVDGYTF.

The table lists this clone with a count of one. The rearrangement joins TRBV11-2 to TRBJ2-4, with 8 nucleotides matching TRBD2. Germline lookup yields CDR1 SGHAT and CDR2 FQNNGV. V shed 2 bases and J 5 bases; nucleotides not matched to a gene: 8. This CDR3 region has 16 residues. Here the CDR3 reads CASSLFSGMGENIQYF. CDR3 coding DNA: TGTGCCAGCAGCTTATTTAGCGGGATGGGAGAAAACATTCAGTACTTC. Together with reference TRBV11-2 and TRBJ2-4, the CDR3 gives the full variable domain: EAGVAQSPRYKIIEKRQSVAFWCNPISGHATLYWYQQILGQGPKLLIQFQNNGVVDDSQLPKDRFSAERLKGVDSTLKIQPAKLEDSAVYLCASSLFSGMGENIQYFGAGTRLSVL.

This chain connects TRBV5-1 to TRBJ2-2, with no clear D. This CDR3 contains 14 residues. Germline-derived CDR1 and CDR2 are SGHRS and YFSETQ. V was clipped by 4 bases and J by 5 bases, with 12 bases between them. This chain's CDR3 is CASSTQPSTGELFF. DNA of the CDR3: TGCGCCAGCAGCACACAGCCTTCAACCGGGGAGCTGTTTTTT.

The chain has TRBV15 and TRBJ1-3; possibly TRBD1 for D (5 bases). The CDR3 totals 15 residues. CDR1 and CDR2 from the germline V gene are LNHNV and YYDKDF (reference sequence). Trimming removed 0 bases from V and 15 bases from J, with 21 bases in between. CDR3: CATSRDPVFGGESYF. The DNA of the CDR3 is TGTGCCACCAGCAGAGATCCCGTGTTCGGGGGGGAGTCATATTTT.

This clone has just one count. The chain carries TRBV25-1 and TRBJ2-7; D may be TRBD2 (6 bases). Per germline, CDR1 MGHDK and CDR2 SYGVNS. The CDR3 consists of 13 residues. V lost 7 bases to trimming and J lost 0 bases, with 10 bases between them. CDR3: CASIAVSSYEQYF. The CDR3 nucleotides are TGTGCCAGCATAGCGGTTAGCTCCTACGAGCAGTACTTC.

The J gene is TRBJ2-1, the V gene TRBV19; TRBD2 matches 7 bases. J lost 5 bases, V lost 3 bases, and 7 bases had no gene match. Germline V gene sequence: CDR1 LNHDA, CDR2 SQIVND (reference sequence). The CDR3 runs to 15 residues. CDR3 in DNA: TGTGCCAGTAGTATTGTCGCTAGCGGACACAATGAGCAGTTCTTC. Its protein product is CASSIVASGHNEQFF.

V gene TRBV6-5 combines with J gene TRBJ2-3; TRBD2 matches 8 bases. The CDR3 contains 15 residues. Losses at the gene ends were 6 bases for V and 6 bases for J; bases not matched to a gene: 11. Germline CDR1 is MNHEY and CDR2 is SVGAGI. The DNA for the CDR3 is TGTGCCAGCAGGGCGTCGGGGGGGCCTAGGGATACGCAGTATTTT. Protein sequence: CASRASGGPRDTQYF.

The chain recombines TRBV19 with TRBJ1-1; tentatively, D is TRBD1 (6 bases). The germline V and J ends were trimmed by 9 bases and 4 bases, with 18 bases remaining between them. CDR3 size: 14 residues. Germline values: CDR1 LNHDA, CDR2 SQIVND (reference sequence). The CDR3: CASIESTGRTEAFF. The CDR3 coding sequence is TGTGCCAGCATCGAATCGACAGGCCGCACTGAAGCTTTCTTT. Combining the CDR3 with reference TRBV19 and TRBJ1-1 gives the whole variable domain DGGITQSPKYLFRKEGQNVTLSCEQNLNHDAMYWYRQDPGQGLRLIYYSQIVNDFQKGDIAEGYSVSREKKESFPLTVTSAQKNPTAFYLCASIESTGRTEAFFGQGTRLTVV.

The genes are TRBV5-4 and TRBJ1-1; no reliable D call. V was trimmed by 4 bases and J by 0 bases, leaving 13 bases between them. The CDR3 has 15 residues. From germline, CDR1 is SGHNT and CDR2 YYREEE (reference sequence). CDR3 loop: CASSPRKGLNTEAFF. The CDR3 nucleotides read TGTGCCAGCAGCCCTCGAAAAGGGTTGAACACTGAAGCTTTCTTT. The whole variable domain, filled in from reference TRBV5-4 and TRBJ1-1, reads ETGVTQSPTHLIKTRGQQVTLRCSSQSGHNTVSWYQQALGQGPQFIFQYYREEENGRGNFPPRFSGLQFPNYSSELNVNALELDDSALYLCASSPRKGLNTEAFFGQGTRLTVV.